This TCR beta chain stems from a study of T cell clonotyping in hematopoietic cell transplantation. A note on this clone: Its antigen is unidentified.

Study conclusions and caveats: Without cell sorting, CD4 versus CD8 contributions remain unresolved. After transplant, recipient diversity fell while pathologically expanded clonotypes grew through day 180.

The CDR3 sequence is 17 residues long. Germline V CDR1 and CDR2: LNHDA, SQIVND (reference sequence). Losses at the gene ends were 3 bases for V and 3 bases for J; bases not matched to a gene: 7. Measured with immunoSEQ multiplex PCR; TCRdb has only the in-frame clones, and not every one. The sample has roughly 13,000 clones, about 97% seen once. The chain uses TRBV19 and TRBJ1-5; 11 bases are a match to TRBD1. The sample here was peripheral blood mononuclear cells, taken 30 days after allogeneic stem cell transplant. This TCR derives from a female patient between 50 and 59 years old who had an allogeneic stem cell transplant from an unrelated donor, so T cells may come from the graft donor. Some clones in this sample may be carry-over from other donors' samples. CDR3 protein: CASSIDGQGADNQPQHF. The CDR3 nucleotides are TGTGCCAGTAGTATCGATGGACAGGGGGCAGACAATCAGCCCCAGCATTTT.